These 4 T cell receptor beta chains came from one sample sequenced in a study of T cell repertoires in cytomegalovirus infection (dated by TCRdb to about 2019). Sequencing was carried out with an Illumina HiSeq 1500. Using fastp trimming at Q25 and MiXCR clonotype assembly, TCRdb reanalyzed the public sequencing data and kept in-frame beta chains. Entries are consolidated by CDR3 protein sequence, retaining the most common genes and DNA. Here the sample has about 180,000 distinct CDR3 sequences; around 15% occur a single time. Approximately 30% of the sample belongs to the ten largest clones. The sample taken for sequencing was PBMCs. The receptor set was obtained from a human donor in good health (CMV status not recorded). Some clones in this sample may be carry-over from other donors' samples.

This clonotype was seen only a few times. The CDR3 loop reads CATSDPRLAGSYNEQFF. The CDR3 DNA reads TGTGCCACCAGTGATCCAAGACTAGCGGGCTCCTACAATGAGCAGTTCTTC. V is TRBV24-1 and J is TRBJ2-1; 10 nucleotides agree with TRBD2. This CDR3 is 17 amino acids long. Trimming cost V 3 bases and J 0 bases; bases outside gene matches: 4. Germline V gene data show CDR1 as KGHDR and CDR2 as SFDVKD.

This chain connects TRBV29-1 to TRBJ2-1, with 14 bases identical to TRBD2. The CDR3 is 16 amino acids. Germline CDR1 is SQVTM and CDR2 is ANQGSEA. Trimming removed 1 base from V and 7 bases from J; junction bases left unmatched: 6. The CDR3 protein is CSVEGGTSGSLNEQFF. The CDR3 DNA sequence: TGCAGCGTTGAAGGTGGGACTAGCGGGAGTTTGAATGAGCAGTTCTTC.

The chain links TRBV25-1 to TRBJ1-3, with D tentatively TRBD1 (5 bases). Germline CDR1 and CDR2: MGHDK and SYGVNS. The CDR3 consists of 17 residues. Deletions cut 5 bases from V and 2 bases from J, with 19 bases between. CDR3 bases: TGTGCCAGCAGTCAACGAGGCGGGGGAAGGACTGGAAACACCATATATTTT. Encoded protein: CASSQRGGGRTGNTIYF.

This clonotype was counted ten times or more. The chain carries TRBV7-2 and TRBJ2-7, with D perhaps matching TRBD2 (5 bases). Germline V gene sequence: CDR1 SGHTA, CDR2 FQGNSA. The V gene lost 7 bases and the J gene lost 6 bases, with 22 bases spanning the gap. The CDR3 totals 15 residues. This chain's CDR3 is CASTLNGGLPFEQYF. The CDR3 DNA follows: TGTGCCAGCACCCTTAATGGCGGACTCCCTTTCGAGCAGTACTTC.